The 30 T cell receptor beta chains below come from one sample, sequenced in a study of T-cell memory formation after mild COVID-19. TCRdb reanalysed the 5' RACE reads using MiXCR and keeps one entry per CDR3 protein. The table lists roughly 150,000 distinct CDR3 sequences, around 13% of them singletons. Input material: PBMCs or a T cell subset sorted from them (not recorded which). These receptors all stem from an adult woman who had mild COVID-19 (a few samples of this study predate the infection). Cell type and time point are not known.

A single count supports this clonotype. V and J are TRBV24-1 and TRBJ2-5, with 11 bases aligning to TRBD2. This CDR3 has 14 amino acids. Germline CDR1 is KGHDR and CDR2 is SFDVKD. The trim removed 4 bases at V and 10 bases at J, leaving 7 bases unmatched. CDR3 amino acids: CATSDPGLAGDQYF. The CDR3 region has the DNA TGTGCCACCAGTGACCCCGGACTAGCGGGCGACCAGTACTTC.

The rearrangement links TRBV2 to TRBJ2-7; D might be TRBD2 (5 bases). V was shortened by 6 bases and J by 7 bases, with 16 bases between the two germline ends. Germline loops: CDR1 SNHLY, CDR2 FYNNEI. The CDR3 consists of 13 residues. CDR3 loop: CASSRERDVEQYF. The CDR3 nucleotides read TGTGCCAGCAGCAGAGAGAGGGATGTGGAGCAGTACTTC. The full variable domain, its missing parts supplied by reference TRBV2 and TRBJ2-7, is EPEVTQTPSHQVTQMGQEVILRCVPISNHLYFYWYRQILGQKVEFLVSFYNNEISEKSEIFDDQFSVERPDGSNFTLKIRSTKLEDSAMYFCASSRERDVEQYFGPGTRLTVT.

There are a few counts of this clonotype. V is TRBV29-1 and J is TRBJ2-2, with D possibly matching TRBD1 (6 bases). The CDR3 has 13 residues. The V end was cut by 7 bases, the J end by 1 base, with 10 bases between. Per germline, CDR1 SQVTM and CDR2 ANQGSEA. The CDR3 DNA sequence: TGCAGCGCCGGGACACTGAACACCGGGGAGCTGTTTTTT. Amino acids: CSAGTLNTGELFF.

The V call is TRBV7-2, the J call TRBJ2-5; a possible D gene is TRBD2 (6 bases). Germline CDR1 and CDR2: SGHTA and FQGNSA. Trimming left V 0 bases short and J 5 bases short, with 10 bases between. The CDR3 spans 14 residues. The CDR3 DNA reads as TGTGCCAGCAGCTTAGCGGGTCGGGGGGAGACCCAGTACTTC. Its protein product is CASSLAGRGETQYF. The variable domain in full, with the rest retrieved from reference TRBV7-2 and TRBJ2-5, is GAGVSQSPSNKVTEKGKDVELRCDPISGHTALYWYRQSLGQGLEFLIYFQGNSAPDKSGLPSDRFSAERTGGSVSTLTIQRTQQEDSAVYLCASSLAGRGETQYFGPGTRLLVL.

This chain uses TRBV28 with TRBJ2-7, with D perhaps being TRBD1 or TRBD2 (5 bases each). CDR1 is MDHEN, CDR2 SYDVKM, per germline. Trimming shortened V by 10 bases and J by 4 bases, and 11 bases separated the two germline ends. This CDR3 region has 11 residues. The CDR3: CATGASYEQYF. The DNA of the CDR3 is TGTGCCACCGGGGCTTCATACGAGCAGTACTTC.

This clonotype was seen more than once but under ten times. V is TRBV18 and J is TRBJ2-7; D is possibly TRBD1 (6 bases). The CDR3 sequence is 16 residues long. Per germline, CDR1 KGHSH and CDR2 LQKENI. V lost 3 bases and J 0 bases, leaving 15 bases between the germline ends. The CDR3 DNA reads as TGTGCCAGCTCACCGGACCAGGGGCGGGTCTCCTACGAGCAGTACTTC. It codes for CASSPDQGRVSYEQYF.

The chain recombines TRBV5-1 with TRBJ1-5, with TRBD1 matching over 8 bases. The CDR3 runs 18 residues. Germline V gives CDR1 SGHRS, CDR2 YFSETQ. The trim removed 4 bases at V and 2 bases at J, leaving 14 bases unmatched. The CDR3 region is CASSLAPQGTGGNQPQHF. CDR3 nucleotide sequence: TGCGCCAGCAGCCTCGCCCCACAGGGGACAGGTGGCAATCAGCCCCAGCATTTT. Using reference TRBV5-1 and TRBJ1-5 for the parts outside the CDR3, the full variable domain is KAGVTQTPRYLIKTRGQQVTLSCSPISGHRSVSWYQQTPGQGLQFLFEYFSETQRNKGNFPGRFSGRQFSNSRSEMNVSTLELGDSALYLCASSLAPQGTGGNQPQHFGDGTRLSIL.

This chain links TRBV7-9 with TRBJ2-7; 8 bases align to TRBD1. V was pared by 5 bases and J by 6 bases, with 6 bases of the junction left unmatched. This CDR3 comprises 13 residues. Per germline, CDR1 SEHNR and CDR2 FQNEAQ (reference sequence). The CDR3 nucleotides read TGTGCCAGCAGCAATGACAGGGGTGGCGAGCAGTACTTC. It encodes CASSNDRGGEQYF. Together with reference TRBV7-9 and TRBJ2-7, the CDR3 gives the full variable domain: DTGVSQNPRHKITKRGQNVTFRCDPISEHNRLYWYRQTLGQGPEFLTYFQNEAQLEKSRLLSDRFSAERPKGSFSTLEIQRTEQGDSAMYLCASSNDRGGEQYFGPGTRLTVT.

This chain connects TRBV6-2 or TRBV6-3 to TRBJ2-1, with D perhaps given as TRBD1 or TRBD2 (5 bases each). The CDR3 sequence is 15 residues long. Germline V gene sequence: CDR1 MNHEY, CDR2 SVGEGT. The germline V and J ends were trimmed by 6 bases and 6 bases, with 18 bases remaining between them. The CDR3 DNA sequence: TGTGCCAGCAGCCCGTTCCGGGACCTGCGCAATGAGCAGTTCTTC. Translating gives CASSPFRDLRNEQFF.

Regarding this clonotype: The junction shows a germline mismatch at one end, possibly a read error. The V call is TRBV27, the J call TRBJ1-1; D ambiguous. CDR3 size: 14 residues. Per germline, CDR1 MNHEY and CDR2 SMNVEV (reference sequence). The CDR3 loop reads CATSRGSMNTEASF. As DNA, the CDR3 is TGTGCCACCTCTCGGGGTTCCATGAACACTGAAGCTTCCTTT.

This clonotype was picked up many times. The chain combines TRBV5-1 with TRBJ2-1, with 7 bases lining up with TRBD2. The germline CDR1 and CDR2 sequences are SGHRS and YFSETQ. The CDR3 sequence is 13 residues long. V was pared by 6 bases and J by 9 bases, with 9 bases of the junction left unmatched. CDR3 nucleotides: TGCGCCAGCACCTTTCTCGTAGCGGGTGAGCAGTTCTTC. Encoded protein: CASTFLVAGEQFF.

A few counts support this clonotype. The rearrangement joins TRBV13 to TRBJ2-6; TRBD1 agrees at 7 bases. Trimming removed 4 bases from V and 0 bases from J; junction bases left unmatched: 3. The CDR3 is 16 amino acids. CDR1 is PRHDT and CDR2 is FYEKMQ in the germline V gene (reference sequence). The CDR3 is CASSSRQGSGANVLTF. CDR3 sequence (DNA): TGTGCCAGCAGCTCCAGACAGGGCTCTGGGGCCAACGTCCTGACTTTC.

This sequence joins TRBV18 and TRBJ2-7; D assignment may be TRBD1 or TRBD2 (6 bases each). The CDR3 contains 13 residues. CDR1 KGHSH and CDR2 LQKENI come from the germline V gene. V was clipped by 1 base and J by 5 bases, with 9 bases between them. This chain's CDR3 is CASSPRGAHEQYF. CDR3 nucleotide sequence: TGTGCCAGCTCACCACGGGGGGCCCACGAGCAGTACTTC.

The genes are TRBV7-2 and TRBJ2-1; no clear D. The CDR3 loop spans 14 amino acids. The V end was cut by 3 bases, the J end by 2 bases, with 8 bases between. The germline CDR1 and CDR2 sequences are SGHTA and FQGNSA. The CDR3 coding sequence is TGTGCCAGCAGCTTCGAGACGACCTACAATGAGCAGTTCTTC. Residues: CASSFETTYNEQFF.

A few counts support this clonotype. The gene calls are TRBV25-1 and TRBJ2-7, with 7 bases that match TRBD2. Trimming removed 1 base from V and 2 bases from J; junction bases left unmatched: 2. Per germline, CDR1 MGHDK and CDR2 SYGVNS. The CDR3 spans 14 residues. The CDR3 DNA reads TGTGCCAGCAGTGAATCGGGGGGTCCCTACGAGCAGTACTTC. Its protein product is CASSESGGPYEQYF.

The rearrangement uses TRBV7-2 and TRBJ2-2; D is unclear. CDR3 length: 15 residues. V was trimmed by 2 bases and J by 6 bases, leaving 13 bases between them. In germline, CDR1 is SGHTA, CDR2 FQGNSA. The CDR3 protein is CASSLSPGSSGELFF. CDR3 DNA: TGTGCCAGCAGCTTAAGTCCAGGCTCCTCCGGGGAGCTGTTTTTT.

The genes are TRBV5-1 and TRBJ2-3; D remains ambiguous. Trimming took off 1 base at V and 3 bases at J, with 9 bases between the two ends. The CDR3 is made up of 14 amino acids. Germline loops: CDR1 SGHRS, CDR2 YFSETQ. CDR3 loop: CASSLISRTDTQYF. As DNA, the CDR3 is TGCGCCAGCAGCTTGATTAGCCGAACAGATACGCAGTATTTT.

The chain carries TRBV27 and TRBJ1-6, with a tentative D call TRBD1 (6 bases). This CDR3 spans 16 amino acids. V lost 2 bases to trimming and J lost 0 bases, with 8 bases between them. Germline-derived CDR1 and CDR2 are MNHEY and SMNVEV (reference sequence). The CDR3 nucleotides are TGTGCCAGCAGTTTACGGGGGGCCTCCTATAATTCACCCCTCCACTTT. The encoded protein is CASSLRGASYNSPLHF.

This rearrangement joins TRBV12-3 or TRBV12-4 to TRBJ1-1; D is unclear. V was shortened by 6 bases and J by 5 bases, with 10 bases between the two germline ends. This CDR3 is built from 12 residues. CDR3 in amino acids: CASSPRPTEAFF. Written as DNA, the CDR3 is TGTGCCAGCAGCCCCCGACCGACTGAAGCTTTCTTT.

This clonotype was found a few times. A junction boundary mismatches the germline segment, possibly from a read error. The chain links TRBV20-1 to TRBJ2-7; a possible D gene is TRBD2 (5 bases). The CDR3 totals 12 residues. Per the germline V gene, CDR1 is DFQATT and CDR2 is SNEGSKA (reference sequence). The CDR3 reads CSAREDLYEQYF. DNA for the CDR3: TGCAGTGCCAGAGAGGACTTGTACGAGCAGTACTTC.

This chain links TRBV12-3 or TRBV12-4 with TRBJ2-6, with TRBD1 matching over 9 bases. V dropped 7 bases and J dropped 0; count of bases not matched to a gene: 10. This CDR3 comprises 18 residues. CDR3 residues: CASKLRQGGFSGANVLTF. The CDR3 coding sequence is TGTGCCAGCAAGCTTCGACAGGGGGGCTTCTCTGGGGCCAACGTCCTGACTTTC.

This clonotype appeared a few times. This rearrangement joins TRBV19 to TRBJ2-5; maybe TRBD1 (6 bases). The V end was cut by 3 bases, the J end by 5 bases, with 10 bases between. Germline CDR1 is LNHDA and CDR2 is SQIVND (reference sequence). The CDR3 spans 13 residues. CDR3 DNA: TGTGCCAGTAGTATCGGACAGCGGGAGACCCAGTACTTC. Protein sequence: CASSIGQRETQYF.

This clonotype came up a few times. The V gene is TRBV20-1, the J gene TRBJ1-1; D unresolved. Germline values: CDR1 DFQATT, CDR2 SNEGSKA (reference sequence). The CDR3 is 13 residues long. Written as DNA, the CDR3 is TGCAGCCAGACGGGGAGCATGAACACTGAAGCTTTCTTT. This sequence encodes CSQTGSMNTEAFF.

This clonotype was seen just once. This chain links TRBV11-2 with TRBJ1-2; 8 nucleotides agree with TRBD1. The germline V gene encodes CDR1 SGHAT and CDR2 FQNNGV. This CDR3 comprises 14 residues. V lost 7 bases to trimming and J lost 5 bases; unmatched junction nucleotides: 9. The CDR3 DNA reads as TGTGCCAGCAACCCACAGGGGGGAGGGTATGGCTACACCTTC. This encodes CASNPQGGGYGYTF.

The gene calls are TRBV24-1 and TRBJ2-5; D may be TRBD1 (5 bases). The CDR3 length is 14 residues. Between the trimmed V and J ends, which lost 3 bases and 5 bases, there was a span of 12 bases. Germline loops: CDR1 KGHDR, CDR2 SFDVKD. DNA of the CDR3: TGTGCCACCAGTGATCAGGGAACCAGGGAGACCCAGTACTTC. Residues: CATSDQGTRETQYF.

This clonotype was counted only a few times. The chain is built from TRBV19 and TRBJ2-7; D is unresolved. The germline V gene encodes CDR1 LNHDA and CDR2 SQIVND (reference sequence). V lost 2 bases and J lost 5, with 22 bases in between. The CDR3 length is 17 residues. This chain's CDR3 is CASSIRSWSPPTDEQYF. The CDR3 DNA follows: TGTGCCAGTAGTATAAGATCCTGGTCGCCCCCAACGGACGAGCAGTACTTC.

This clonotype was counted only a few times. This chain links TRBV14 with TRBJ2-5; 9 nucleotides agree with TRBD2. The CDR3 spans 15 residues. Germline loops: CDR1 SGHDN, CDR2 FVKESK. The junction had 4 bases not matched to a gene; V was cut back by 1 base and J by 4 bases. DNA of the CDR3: TGTGCCAGCAGCCAAGGTCTAGCGGGGACAGAGACCCAGTACTTC. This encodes CASSQGLAGTETQYF.

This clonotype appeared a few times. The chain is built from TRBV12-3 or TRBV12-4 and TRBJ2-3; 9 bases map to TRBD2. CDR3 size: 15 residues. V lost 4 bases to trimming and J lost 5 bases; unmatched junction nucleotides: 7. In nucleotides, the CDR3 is TGTGCCAGCAGTTCGTCTAGCGGGGCCCGAGATACGCAGTATTTT. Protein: CASSSSSGARDTQYF.

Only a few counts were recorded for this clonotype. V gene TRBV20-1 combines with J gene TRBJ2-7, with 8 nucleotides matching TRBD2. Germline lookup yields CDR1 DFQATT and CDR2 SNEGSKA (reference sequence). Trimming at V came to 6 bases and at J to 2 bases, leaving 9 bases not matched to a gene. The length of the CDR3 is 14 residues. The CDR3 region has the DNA TGCAGTGCCTTCGCGGGAGGCGTCACCTACGAGCAGTACTTC. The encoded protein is CSAFAGGVTYEQYF.

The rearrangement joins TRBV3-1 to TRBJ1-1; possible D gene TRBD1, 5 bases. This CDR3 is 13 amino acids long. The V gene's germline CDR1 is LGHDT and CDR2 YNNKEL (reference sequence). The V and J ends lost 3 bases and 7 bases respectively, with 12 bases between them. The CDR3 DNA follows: TGTGCCAGCAGCCAGCCCGGGGACGTTGAAGCTTTCTTT. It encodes CASSQPGDVEAFF.